This T cell receptor (beta chain) was retrieved from a study of early T cells in non-severe SARS-CoV-2 infection. Whole-study context: From unsorted whole blood, bulk RNA was sequenced, and the chains remained unpaired.

Germline CDR1 and CDR2: SGHTA and FQGNSA. V shed 6 bases and J shed 8 bases, with 14 bases lying between them. The CDR3 sequence is 13 residues long. Whole-study results and caveats: Matching results from VDJdb favored anti-spike CD8 responses, leaving private and CD4 specificities undetected.

Unique molecular identifiers were attached to individual cDNA molecules. Each CDR3 protein gets one entry after TCRdb re-called the 5' RACE reads with MiXCR. Here the sample spans approximately 47,000 distinct CDR3 sequences, more than 5.5% being singletons. A remark on this clonotype: The antigen remains undetermined.

Sequencing used whole blood, obtained at baseline. The chain joins TRBV7-2 to TRBJ1-5, with D possibly matching TRBD1 (5 bases). The source is an adult who was a healthcare worker with PCR-confirmed SARS-CoV-2 infection or an uninfected control (not recorded which). The CDR3 DNA follows: TGTGCCAGCAGGGGGGACCTAACCAAGCCCCAGCATTTT. It translates to CASRGDLTKPQHF.